The 15 T cell receptor beta chains below come from one sample, sequenced in a study of human T cells and chemical hapten exposure. One entry per CDR3 protein, called by TCRdb with MiXCR from the RACE reads. The data hold some 81,000 distinct CDR3 sequences, with around a tenth observed a single time. Regarding time point: patch test 2, 6 weeks after DPC sensitization. As for treatment: therapeutic diphenylcyclopropenone sensitization with weekly scalp DPC. This specimen was whole blood, taken in connection with sensitization to the hapten diphenylcyclopropenone (DPC). These receptors all come from a man aged 18 to 29 with alopecia areata. Some clones in this sample may be carry-over from other donors' samples.

This clonotype has only a few counts. The chain uses TRBV7-9 and TRBJ1-5; D perhaps matches TRBD1 (5 bases). V was pared by 4 bases and J by 1 base, with 8 bases between. The CDR3 is made up of 14 amino acids. Germline loops: CDR1 SEHNR, CDR2 FQNEAQ (reference sequence). CDR3 sequence reads: CASSSKGSNQPQHF. CDR3 sequence (DNA): TGTGCCAGCAGCTCTAAGGGGAGCAATCAGCCCCAGCATTTT.

This clonotype was detected a few times. The gene calls are TRBV3-1 and TRBJ1-1; D might be TRBD1 (5 bases). This CDR3 is 16 amino acids long. The germline V gene has CDR1 LGHDT and CDR2 YNNKEL (reference sequence). The ends were cut back, 1 base at V and 9 bases at J, with 21 bases in the middle. The CDR3 loop reads CASSQVGLSSRGKAFF. In DNA, the CDR3 is TGTGCCAGCAGCCAAGTTGGATTAAGTTCGCGGGGGAAAGCTTTCTTT.

The sample holds many counts of this clonotype. This sequence joins TRBV20-1 and TRBJ1-6, with D unclear. CDR1 and CDR2 from the germline V gene are DFQATT and SNEGSKA (reference sequence). This CDR3 has 12 residues. V lost 0 bases and J 11 bases, leaving 8 bases between the germline ends. The CDR3 DNA sequence: TGCAGTGCTAGAGATCGGTCCCCACCCCTCCACTTT. Amino acids: CSARDRSPPLHF.

The chain links TRBV19 to TRBJ2-1, with D perhaps being TRBD1 or TRBD2 (5 bases each). Trimming pared 5 bases from V and 0 bases from J, leaving 32 bases between. This CDR3 region has 22 residues. The V gene's germline CDR1 is LNHDA and CDR2 SQIVND (reference sequence). CDR3 in DNA: TGTGCCAGTAGTTTTCGGGCCCGGGACGGACCAACCTACAGATACTCCTACAATGAGCAGTTCTTC. Protein: CASSFRARDGPTYRYSYNEQFF.

This clonotype has a count of ten or more. The chain carries TRBV6-1 and TRBJ1-2; 7 bases fit TRBD1. Trimming cost V 1 base and J 3 bases; bases outside gene matches: 8. CDR1 and CDR2 (germline): MNHNS, SASEGT. The length of the CDR3 is 16 residues. The CDR3 sequence is CASSEEAGGSYYGYTF. CDR3 nucleotides: TGTGCCAGCAGTGAAGAGGCAGGGGGAAGTTACTATGGCTACACCTTC.

The chain uses TRBV5-4 and TRBJ2-5; 9 positions agree with TRBD1. Germline V CDR1 and CDR2: SGHNT, YYREEE (reference sequence). The trim removed 3 bases at V and 5 bases at J, leaving 5 bases unmatched. This CDR3 contains 14 residues. In DNA form, the CDR3 reads TGTGCCAGCAGCTGGGGGACAGGGATCGAGACCCAGTACTTC. The encoded protein is CASSWGTGIETQYF.

This clonotype appeared a few times. The chain employs TRBV5-1 and TRBJ1-4, with 9 nucleotides matching TRBD1. The germline V gene encodes CDR1 SGHRS and CDR2 YFSETQ. The CDR3 contains 15 residues. V was clipped by 3 bases and J by 3 bases; unmatched bases: 3. This chain's CDR3 is CASSWGTGSNEKLFF. The DNA of the CDR3 is TGCGCCAGCAGCTGGGGGACAGGGTCTAATGAAAAACTGTTTTTT.

The table lists this clonotype with many counts. The chain couples TRBV11-3 to TRBJ2-1, with 13 bases that match TRBD2. The V gene end was trimmed by 1 base and the J gene end by 0 bases; junction bases not matched to a gene: 9. Per germline, CDR1 SGHNT and CDR2 YENEEA. This CDR3 has 20 residues. The CDR3 protein is CASSLARTSGGPSSYNEQFF. CDR3 nucleotides: TGTGCCAGCAGCTTAGCCAGGACTAGCGGGGGCCCGAGCTCCTACAATGAGCAGTTCTTC.

The gene calls are TRBV2 and TRBJ1-1; D uncertain. With 6 bases removed from V and 2 bases from J, the gap between germline ends came to 13 bases. Germline V gene data show CDR1 as SNHLY and CDR2 as FYNNEI. CDR3 length: 14 residues. CDR3 sequence reads: CASRARGGNTEAFF. In nucleotides, the CDR3 is TGTGCCAGCAGGGCCCGTGGAGGTAACACTGAAGCTTTCTTT.

This clonotype was recorded only once. The chain has TRBV29-1 and TRBJ2-1, with 9 bases lining up with TRBD1. The CDR3 has 12 amino acids. Germline CDR1 and CDR2: SQVTM and ANQGSEA. The trim removed 4 bases at V and 6 bases at J, leaving 1 base unmatched. Written as DNA, the CDR3 is TGCAGCGTTGGGACAGGGGTCAATGAGCAGTTCTTC. Its translation: CSVGTGVNEQFF.

The J gene is TRBJ2-7, the V gene TRBV10-3, with TRBD1 matching 7 bases. Germline V CDR1 and CDR2: ENHRY, SYGVKD. The CDR3 consists of 14 residues. With 6 bases clipped from V and 2 bases from J, the junction kept 7 bases outside the gene matches. The CDR3 coding sequence is TGTGCCATCAGGCCCGGGACAGCTACCTACGAGCAGTACTTC. The encoded protein is CAIRPGTATYEQYF.

This clonotype was recorded many times. V gene TRBV7-6 combines with J gene TRBJ2-3; D might be TRBD2 (6 bases). CDR1 is SGHVS, CDR2 FNYEAQ, per germline. The CDR3 totals 16 residues. Trimming cost V 5 bases and J 2 bases, with 17 bases left between them. The CDR3, as DNA: TGTGCCAGCAGCCAATCCGTGGGGGGAACCACAGATACGCAGTATTTT. Translating gives CASSQSVGGTTDTQYF. The full variable domain, with the rest looked up from reference TRBV7-6 and TRBJ2-3, is GAGVSQSPRYKVTKRGQDVALRCDPISGHVSLYWYRQALGQGPEFLTYFNYEAQQDKSGLPNDRFSAERPEGSISTLTIQRTEQRDSAMYRCASSQSVGGTTDTQYFGPGTRLTVL.

This clonotype showed up many times. CDR3 coding DNA: TGTGCTAGTGGGAAGGGACCAAACCAAGAGACCCAGTACTTC. It codes for CASGKGPNQETQYF. This chain links TRBV12-5 with TRBJ2-5, with D perhaps being TRBD1 or TRBD2 (5 bases each). V was clipped by 6 bases and J by 0 bases, with 11 bases between them. Germline CDR1 reads LGHNT; CDR2 reads FRNRAP. This CDR3 is 14 amino acids long.

This clonotype was detected ten times or more. The chain couples TRBV7-2 to TRBJ1-1; 8 nucleotides align to TRBD1. CDR3 length equals 14 residues. Germline CDR1 reads SGHTA; CDR2 reads FQGNSA. The V segment lost 1 base and the J segment 4 bases; nucleotides outside the gene matches: 2. CDR3 amino acids: CASSLVTGGTEAFF. CDR3 bases: TGTGCCAGCAGCTTAGTTACAGGGGGCACTGAAGCTTTCTTT.

The rearrangement joins TRBV7-8 to TRBJ2-1; D is uncertain. Trimming shortened V by 1 base and J by 5 bases, and 9 bases separated the two germline ends. The CDR3 consists of 14 residues. The V gene's germline CDR1 is SGHVS and CDR2 FQNEAQ. This CDR3 is CASSLGRRNNEQFF. CDR3 nucleotides: TGTGCCAGCAGCTTAGGCCGACGGAACAATGAGCAGTTCTTC.